One sample yielded the 17 T cell receptor beta chains listed below, sequenced in a study of CD8+ T cells in alopecia areata. As the sequencing template, cDNA was produced by extracting RNA and reverse transcribing it. Libraries were prepared by immunoSEQ multiplex PCR; TCRdb keeps only in-frame clonotypes and omits some of them. The sample lists some 130,000 clones, 49% seen once, with around 19% in the top ten. The sequencing used CD8+ T cells sorted from blood, collected at week 0. Receptor source: a human donor with alopecia areata.

This clone was observed a handful of times. The chain couples TRBV25-1 to TRBJ1-4; the D gene is possibly TRBD1 (6 bases). The CDR3 totals 16 residues. Per the germline V gene, CDR1 is MGHDK and CDR2 is SYGVNS. V was cut by 2 bases and J by 0 bases, with 10 bases left in between. CDR3: CASSEEGGTTNEKLFF. The CDR3 bases are TGTGCCAGCAGTGAAGAGGGGGGAACAACTAATGAAAAACTGTTTTTT.

The sample holds a few counts of this clone. The chain uses TRBV27 and TRBJ1-1; weak D call: TRBD1 (5 bases). This CDR3 region has 16 residues. From germline, CDR1 is MNHEY and CDR2 SMNVEV (reference sequence). V lost 0 bases and J 6 bases, leaving 17 bases between the germline ends. CDR3 region: CASSLSSGAGRAEAFF. CDR3 nucleotides: TGTGCCAGCAGTTTATCAAGTGGGGCCGGGAGGGCTGAAGCTTTCTTT.

The V and J genes are TRBV2 and TRBJ2-5; 9 nucleotides match TRBD2. This CDR3 region has 16 residues. Germline V lookup: CDR1 SNHLY, CDR2 FYNNEI. V dropped 4 bases and J dropped 1; count of bases not matched to a gene: 7. The CDR3 region has the DNA TGTGCCAGCAGTGTAGCGGGGGAGGGGACCCAAGAGACCCAGTACTTC. Encoded protein: CASSVAGEGTQETQYF.

The V gene is TRBV5-1, the J gene TRBJ2-7; D might be TRBD2 (7 bases). Trimming removed 3 bases at V and 2 bases at J, with 15 bases between. CDR3 size: 15 residues. Per germline, CDR1 SGHRS and CDR2 YFSETQ. In DNA form, the CDR3 reads TGCGCCAGCAGCTGGGGGCCCAGCGGGACCTACGAGCAGTACTTC. It codes for CASSWGPSGTYEQYF.

This clone was counted a few times. The chain links TRBV29-1 to TRBJ2-5; D gene uncertain. Germline assignment: CDR1 SQVTM and CDR2 ANQGSEA. This CDR3 is 12 amino acids long. Trimming cost V 5 bases and J 0 bases, with 7 bases left between them. The CDR3 coding sequence is TGCAGCGTTCTGGAGTACCAAGAGACCCAGTACTTC. It translates to CSVLEYQETQYF.

The chain combines TRBV15 with TRBJ2-7; D might be TRBD1 or TRBD2, each matching 5 bases. The CDR3 sequence is 15 residues long. Germline values: CDR1 LNHNV, CDR2 YYDKDF (reference sequence). The germline V and J ends were trimmed by 0 bases and 4 bases, with 13 bases remaining between them. The DNA of the CDR3 is TGTGCCACCAGCAGAGAAGGGGACCTTCAGTACGAGCAGTACTTC. Translation: CATSREGDLQYEQYF.

The rearrangement uses TRBV4-3 and TRBJ2-7; tentative D call: TRBD1 (6 bases). The CDR3 extends over 14 amino acids. V was shortened by 0 bases and J by 6 bases, with 12 bases between the two germline ends. The germline V gene has CDR1 LGHNA and CDR2 YSLEER. The DNA of the CDR3 is TGCGCCAGCAGCCAAGATAGGGGGACCTCCGAGCAGTACTTC. Translating gives CASSQDRGTSEQYF.

This chain connects TRBV27 to TRBJ2-5, with TRBD1 matching 11 bases. The CDR3 totals 16 residues. The trim removed 0 bases at V and 5 bases at J, leaving 5 bases unmatched. In germline, CDR1 is MNHEY, CDR2 SMNVEV (reference sequence). The CDR3 spells CASSLSGTGGMETQYF. The CDR3 DNA reads TGTGCCAGCAGTTTATCGGGGACAGGGGGGATGGAGACCCAGTACTTC.

The J gene is TRBJ1-1, the V gene TRBV29-1; TRBD1 matches at 7 bases. Germline V gene lookup returns CDR1 SQVTM and CDR2 ANQGSEA. This CDR3 spans 13 amino acids. J gave up 2 bases and V 7 bases, and 7 bases lay outside the gene matches. The CDR3 coding sequence is TGCAGCGGATGGACAGGAGGCAACACTGAAGCTTTCTTT. This codes for CSGWTGGNTEAFF.

This clone came up once. The chain has TRBV9 and TRBJ2-1; no clear D gene. The CDR3 consists of 15 residues. The germline gives CDR1 SGDLS, CDR2 YYNGEE. Between the trimmed V and J ends, which lost 0 bases and 2 bases, there was a span of 9 bases. CDR3 sequence reads: CASSVDSEAYNEQFF. The CDR3 region has the DNA TGTGCCAGCAGCGTAGACAGTGAAGCCTACAATGAGCAGTTCTTC.

The J gene is TRBJ2-2, the V gene TRBV4-3; D is perhaps TRBD1 (6 bases). Trimming pared 0 bases from V and 1 base from J, leaving 15 bases between. Germline V gene lookup returns CDR1 LGHNA and CDR2 YSLEER. The length of the CDR3 is 18 residues. CDR3 sequence reads: CASSQDPTQGRNTGELFF. The CDR3 DNA reads as TGCGCCAGCAGCCAAGACCCCACGCAGGGGAGGAACACCGGGGAGCTGTTTTTT.

The rearrangement uses TRBV5-1 and TRBJ1-1; no clear D. The CDR3 covers 13 residues. CDR1 and CDR2 (germline): SGHRS, YFSETQ. V was cut by 5 bases and J by 0 bases, with 8 bases left in between. The DNA of the CDR3 is TGCGCCAGCAGATCGGAGGTGAACACTGAAGCTTTCTTT. As protein: CASRSEVNTEAFF.

The genes are TRBV5-6 and TRBJ2-5; D call uncertain. Germline CDR1 and CDR2: SGHDT and YYEEEE. Trimming took off 2 bases at V and 0 bases at J, with 5 bases between the two ends. The length of the CDR3 is 13 residues. DNA for the CDR3: TGTGCCAGCAGCTTACGGGACCAAGAGACCCAGTACTTC. This gives the protein CASSLRDQETQYF.

This clone has more than one count but fewer than ten. V and J are TRBV30 and TRBJ2-3; no clear D gene. This CDR3 has 14 residues. The ends were cut back, 0 bases at V and 1 base at J, with 8 bases in the middle. CDR1 and CDR2 (germline): GTSNPN, SVGIG (reference sequence). CDR3 residues: CAWSVPGGTDTQYF. DNA for the CDR3: TGTGCCTGGAGTGTACCTGGCGGCACAGATACGCAGTATTTT.

Regarding this clone: At one boundary the junction diverges from the germline segment, which might be a read error. This chain connects TRBV29-1 to TRBJ1-1; D is unresolved. Per the germline V gene, CDR1 is SQVTM and CDR2 is ANQGSEA. The CDR3 loop spans 8 amino acids. The CDR3 coding sequence is TGCAGCGTTGTCGGCCTTGGCTTT. Translation: CSVVGLGF.

The chain uses TRBV7-9 and TRBJ1-2; no clear D gene. CDR1 and CDR2 (germline): SEHNR, FQNEAQ (reference sequence). The CDR3 contains 15 residues. The V and J ends lost 0 bases and 5 bases respectively, with 13 bases between them. CDR3 loop: CASSLAGGSRYGYTF. DNA of the CDR3: TGTGCCAGCAGCTTAGCGGGAGGGTCTCGATATGGCTACACCTTC.

This clone was detected once. CDR3 sequence: CASRTGTSGEYF. DNA for the CDR3: TGTGCCAGCAGAACCGGGACTAGCGGGGAGTATTTT. The chain carries TRBV5-4 and TRBJ2-3, with 13 nucleotides matching TRBD2. This CDR3 contains 12 residues. The ends lost 5 bases at V and 13 bases at J; junction bases unmatched: 4. Germline CDR1 and CDR2: SGHNT and YYREEE (reference sequence).